Following are 25 T cell receptor beta chains from one sample sequenced in a study of T cell clonality in common variable immunodeficiency. Profiling relied on immunoSEQ multiplex PCR, and the TCRdb table lists in-frame clones only, not all of them. The sample has about 33,000 clones, none seen only once. Sequenced sample: peripheral blood mononuclear cells. These receptors were taken from a person aged 18-69 years in good health.

For this clone: At one boundary the junction diverges from the germline segment, which might be a read error. Read coverage stops 3 residues before the CDR3 terminus; the germline J gene supplies the remainder. This same CDR3 is encoded by further DNA sequences in the sample. The V call is TRBV19, the J call TRBJ1-3; D remains unclear. Germline V lookup: CDR1 LNHDA, CDR2 SQIVND (reference sequence). The CDR3 covers 15 residues. CDR3 in amino acids: CASSIVGRSGNTIYF. The DNA read from the CDR3 is TGTGCCAGTAGTATAGTTGGCAGGAGTGGAAACACT.

This clone was found many times. The observed sequence ends 3 residues before the CDR3 terminus, with the missing tail filled in from the germline J gene. The chain employs TRBV4-1 and TRBJ2-3; 8 bases align to TRBD2. V lost 4 bases, J lost 3 bases, and 9 bases stayed unmatched. The germline V gene has CDR1 MGHRA and CDR2 YSYEKL. The CDR3 sequence is 16 residues long. The CDR3 DNA, read in part, is TGCGCCAGCAGCCCCGAAGGGAGCGGGAGAACAGATACG. This encodes CASSPEGSGRTDT. The entire CDR3 sequence reads CASSPEGSGRTDTQYF.

This clone was counted at least ten times. Read sequence stops 3 residues before the CDR3 end, and the germline J gene provides the missing end. The chain recombines TRBV29-1 with TRBJ2-7; tentatively, D is TRBD1 (5 bases). There are 13 residues in the CDR3. CDR1 and CDR2 (germline): SQVTM, ANQGSEA. Trimming cost V 6 bases and J 3 bases, with 15 bases left between them. Incomplete CDR3 DNA: TGCAGCGTGCGAACAGGAAAACGCTACGAG. It translates to CSVRTGKRYE. The whole CDR3 sequence reads CSVRTGKRYEQYF.

This clone was observed many times. The read ends 3 residues shy of where the CDR3 ends; the end is completed using the germline J gene. The rearrangement links TRBV7-2 to TRBJ1-2; D gene ambiguous. The CDR3 has 12 amino acids. Germline V gene lookup returns CDR1 SGHTA and CDR2 FQGNSA. CDR3 DNA, as far as it was read: TGTGCCAGCAGCTTGCGGACGGGGGGC. Protein: CASSLRTGG. The CDR3 as a whole reads CASSLRTGGYTF.

At least ten counts were recorded for this clone. The read stops 3 residues short of the end of the CDR3; the missing end is completed from the germline J gene. The genes are TRBV6-1 and TRBJ2-2; 12 nucleotides align to TRBD1. The CDR3 contains 14 residues. CDR1 MNHNS and CDR2 SASEGT come from the germline V gene. CDR3 DNA (partial): TGTGCCAGCAGTGAGGGACAGGGGGCTGAAAAG. It codes for CASSEGQGAEK. The complete CDR3 reads CASSEGQGAEKLFF.

This clone occurred many times. The observed sequence ends 3 residues before the CDR3 terminus, with the missing tail filled in from the germline J gene. The J gene is TRBJ1-2, the V gene TRBV7-3, with D possibly TRBD1 on 6 matching bases. Germline V lookup: CDR1 SGHTA, CDR2 FQGTGA. This CDR3 contains 14 residues. The CDR3 DNA, read in part, is TGTGCCAGCAGCGCCGAAAACGCAGGGGACGGC. It specifies CASSAENAGDG. In full, the CDR3 is CASSAENAGDGYTF.

As to this clone: The missing CDR3 end, 3 residues past where the read stops, is filled in from the germline J gene. The chain carries TRBV5-1 and TRBJ2-1; 13 nucleotides align to TRBD2. The J segment lost 7 bases and the V segment lost 3 bases, leaving 1 base of the junction unmatched. The CDR3 is 14 amino acids. Per the germline V gene, CDR1 is SGHRS and CDR2 is YFSETQ. Partial CDR3 DNA: TGCGCCAGCAGCTCGGGACTAGCGGGGAATGAG. It codes for CASSSGLAGNE. Given in full, the CDR3 is CASSSGLAGNEQFF.

The table lists this clone with many counts. The sequence runs out 3 residues before the end of the CDR3; the remainder is reconstructed from the germline J gene. V and J are TRBV5-1 and TRBJ2-1, with D tentatively TRBD2 (6 bases). The CDR3 runs to 13 residues. Trimming shortened V by 4 bases and J by 4 bases, and 9 bases separated the two germline ends. The germline gives CDR1 SGHRS, CDR2 YFSETQ. The sequenced part of the CDR3 DNA is TGCGCCAGCAGCACGGACTATTACAATGAG. It specifies CASSTDYYNE. The CDR3, in full, reads CASSTDYYNEQFF.

This clone was observed many times. The read falls 3 residues short of the CDR3 end, and the missing part is taken from the germline J gene. V gene TRBV28 combines with J gene TRBJ2-7, with a tentative D call TRBD2 (5 bases). V was shortened by 1 base and J by 0 bases, with 7 bases between the two germline ends. The CDR3 runs to 14 residues. The germline gives CDR1 MDHEN, CDR2 SYDVKM. The DNA read from the CDR3 is TGTGCCAGCAGTTTATCGGACTTCTCCTACGAG. It specifies CASSLSDFSYE. The entire CDR3 is CASSLSDFSYEQYF.

Turning to this clone: From the germline J gene comes the end of the CDR3, since the read stops 3 residues before it. The chain has TRBV5-1 and TRBJ2-2; no definite D call. The V and J ends lost 6 bases and 3 bases respectively, with 12 bases between them. CDR3 length: 14 residues. Germline CDR1 and CDR2: SGHRS and YFSETQ. The CDR3 sequence: CASNITPYTGELFF. The CDR3 DNA, read in part, is TGCGCCAGCAATATTACACCTTACACCGGGGAG.

There are many counts of this clone. The read finishes 3 residues shy of the CDR3 end, and the germline J gene is used to complete it. The chain joins TRBV5-1 to TRBJ2-5, with 9 positions matching TRBD2. Germline assignment: CDR1 SGHRS and CDR2 YFSETQ. The CDR3 runs 15 residues. V shed 1 base and J 5 bases; nucleotides not matched to a gene: 6. CDR3 protein: CASSLLAGEGETQYF. The CDR3 DNA, read in part, is TGCGCCAGCAGCTTGTTAGCGGGAGAGGGGGAGACC.

This clone was recorded at least ten times. With the read ending 3 residues before the CDR3 end, the germline J gene is used to fill in that end. The chain is built from TRBV2 and TRBJ1-4; TRBD1 is a possible D gene (5 bases). The ends were cut back, 5 bases at V and 5 bases at J, with 12 bases in the middle. Per germline, CDR1 SNHLY and CDR2 FYNNEI. The CDR3 loop spans 14 amino acids. Partial CDR3 DNA: TGTGCCAGCAGTAATCAGGGTACCAATGAAAAA. This codes for CASSNQGTNEK. The CDR3 in its entirety is CASSNQGTNEKLFF.

At least ten counts were recorded for this clone. The sequenced fragment ends 3 residues before the CDR3 boundary, so the rest is inferred from the germline J gene. This chain links TRBV29-1 with TRBJ1-2; 8 bases line up with TRBD1. The germline gives CDR1 SQVTM, CDR2 ANQGSEA. After removal of 6 bases from V and 0 bases from J, the junction contained 9 bases not matched to a gene. The CDR3 has 15 amino acids. CDR3 DNA (partial): TGCAGCGTCCCCGAGGGACAGGAAGCTAACTATGGC. Translating gives CSVPEGQEANYG. The full-length CDR3 reads as CSVPEGQEANYGYTF.

This clone was seen ten or more times. The read terminates 3 residues ahead of where the CDR3 ends, so the germline J gene completes it. J is TRBJ2-3 and V is TRBV2; D unclear. V lost 6 bases, J lost 2 bases, and 3 bases lay in between. Per the germline V gene, CDR1 is SNHLY and CDR2 is FYNNEI. The CDR3 spans 11 residues. CDR3 region: CASRYTDTQYF. Partial CDR3 DNA: TGTGCCAGCAGGTACACAGATACG.

This clone was recorded at least ten times. The read ends 3 residues before the CDR3 terminus; that terminus is restored from the germline J gene. The chain uses TRBV2 and TRBJ1-6; TRBD1 matches at 7 bases. Per the germline V gene, CDR1 is SNHLY and CDR2 is FYNNEI. The trim removed 6 bases at V and 2 bases at J, leaving 4 bases unmatched. The CDR3 spans 15 residues. The CDR3 sequence: CASSVGTAYNSPLHF. Incomplete CDR3 DNA: TGTGCCAGCAGCGTCGGGACAGCCTATAATTCACCC.

This clone was picked up many times. The sequence runs out 3 residues before the end of the CDR3; the remainder is reconstructed from the germline J gene. V usage is TRBV23-1 and J usage is TRBJ2-2; D unclear. TRBV23-1 is marked as an open reading frame, function uncertain. V was shortened by 5 bases and J by 6 bases, with 34 bases between the two germline ends. The CDR3 runs to 21 residues. CDR3 bases read: TGCGCCAGCAGTGGCAGTACAGCCGGATGTTTTTTTATCGTTGACCCCGGGGAG. Its protein product is CASSGSTAGCFFIVDPGE. The full CDR3 protein is CASSGSTAGCFFIVDPGELFF.

This clone has ten or more counts. The CDR3 end lies 3 residues beyond the end of the read and is filled in from the germline J gene. The V gene is TRBV5-1, the J gene TRBJ2-7; 7 positions match TRBD1. Losses at the gene ends were 5 bases for V and 2 bases for J; bases not matched to a gene: 10. The CDR3 has 15 residues. Germline V gene lookup returns CDR1 SGHRS and CDR2 YFSETQ. Partial CDR3 DNA: TGCGCCAGCAGGCTTACCCCGGGACAGACCTACGAG. It is translated as CASRLTPGQTYE. The whole CDR3 is CASRLTPGQTYEQYF.

This clone has only a few counts. The read ends 3 residues before the CDR3 terminus; that terminus is restored from the germline J gene. The gene calls are TRBV19 and TRBJ1-2, with D unresolved. The CDR3 covers 15 residues. CDR1 and CDR2 (germline): LNHDA, SQIVND (reference sequence). The CDR3 region is CASSLSGSSYNDYTF. CDR3 bases read: TGTGCCAGTAGTCTCAGCGGGAGCTCCTACAATGAC.

This clone has only a few counts. The CDR3 end falls 3 residues outside the read, so it is completed with the germline J gene. The chain joins TRBV20-1 to TRBJ2-1, with 9 bases matching TRBD1. Germline V CDR1 and CDR2: DFQATT, SNEGSKA (reference sequence). Trimming removed 0 bases from V and 2 bases from J; junction bases left unmatched: 2. The length of the CDR3 is 15 residues. CDR3 residues: CSARDRTGAYNEQFF. The sequenced part of the CDR3 DNA is TGCAGTGCTAGAGATCGGACAGGGGCCTACAATGAG.

A few counts support this clone. The CDR3 end falls 3 residues outside the read, so it is completed with the germline J gene. The chain combines TRBV11-1 with TRBJ1-1; D is unclear. Germline CDR1 is SGHAT and CDR2 is FQDESV (reference sequence). The CDR3 has 13 residues. V shed 1 base and J shed 2 bases, with 5 bases lying between them. CDR3 amino acids: CASSLDRNTEAFF. Incomplete CDR3 DNA: TGTGCCAGCAGCTTAGACAGAAACACTGAA.

This clone occurred many times. The read is 3 residues too short to cover the CDR3 end, so that end is filled in from the germline J gene. The gene calls are TRBV5-1 and TRBJ2-1; 9 positions match TRBD1. CDR1 is SGHRS and CDR2 is YFSETQ in the germline V gene. The CDR3 spans 16 residues. J gave up 4 bases and V 4 bases, and 9 bases lay outside the gene matches. CDR3 in amino acids: CASSRTGEGVYNEQFF. The part of the CDR3 DNA that was read is TGCGCCAGCAGCAGGACAGGGGAGGGGGTATACAATGAG.

CDR3 DNA (partial): TGTGCCAGTAGTCAGGGGGTCAATAATTCACCC. Residues: CASSQGVNNSP. The CDR3 in its entirety is CASSQGVNNSPLHF. The V gene is TRBV19, the J gene TRBJ1-6; 7 bases are a match to TRBD1. The read terminates 3 residues ahead of where the CDR3 ends, so the germline J gene completes it. CDR1 LNHDA and CDR2 SQIVND come from the germline V gene (reference sequence). This CDR3 has 14 residues. With 5 bases clipped from V and 5 bases from J, the junction kept 3 bases outside the gene matches.

This clone showed up many times. Read sequence stops 3 residues before the CDR3 end, and the germline J gene provides the missing end. The chain uses TRBV30 and TRBJ2-7, with 7 bases that match TRBD1. The germline V gene has CDR1 GTSNPN and CDR2 SVGIG (reference sequence). V was clipped by 1 base and J by 0 bases; unmatched bases: 6. CDR3 size: 15 residues. The CDR3 is CAWSEGAGLSYEQYF. The sequenced part of the CDR3 DNA is TGTGCCTGGAGTGAGGGGGCGGGCCTCTCCTACGAG.

This clone occurred many times. The sequenced fragment ends 3 residues before the CDR3 boundary, so the rest is inferred from the germline J gene. The V and J genes are TRBV30 and TRBJ2-7, with TRBD2 matching 9 bases. The germline gives CDR1 GTSNPN, CDR2 SVGIG (reference sequence). The trim removed 0 bases at V and 1 base at J, leaving 4 bases unmatched. This CDR3 spans 15 amino acids. CDR3 loop: CAWSVGLAGSYEQYF. The CDR3 bases that were read are TGTGCCTGGAGTGTAGGGCTAGCGGGGTCCTACGAG. The full variable domain, with the rest looked up from reference TRBV30 and TRBJ2-7, is SQTIHQWPATLVQPVGSPLSLECTVEGTSNPNLYWYRQAAGRGLQLLFYSVGIGQISSEVPQNLSASRPQDRQFILSSKKLLLSDSGFYLCAWSVGLAGSYEQYFGPGTRLTVT.

This clone was counted many times. Sequencing ends 3 residues short of the CDR3 end; the germline J gene provides the rest. This chain connects TRBV11-2 to TRBJ2-7; the match to TRBD2 covers 7 bases. Germline CDR1 SGHAT, CDR2 FQNNGV. The CDR3 totals 15 residues. J gave up 2 bases and V 6 bases, and 10 bases lay outside the gene matches. CDR3 bases read: TGTGCCAGCAGGGGTGGGGCTAGCGGTACCTACGAG. Its protein product is CASRGGASGTYE. The whole CDR3 sequence reads CASRGGASGTYEQYF.